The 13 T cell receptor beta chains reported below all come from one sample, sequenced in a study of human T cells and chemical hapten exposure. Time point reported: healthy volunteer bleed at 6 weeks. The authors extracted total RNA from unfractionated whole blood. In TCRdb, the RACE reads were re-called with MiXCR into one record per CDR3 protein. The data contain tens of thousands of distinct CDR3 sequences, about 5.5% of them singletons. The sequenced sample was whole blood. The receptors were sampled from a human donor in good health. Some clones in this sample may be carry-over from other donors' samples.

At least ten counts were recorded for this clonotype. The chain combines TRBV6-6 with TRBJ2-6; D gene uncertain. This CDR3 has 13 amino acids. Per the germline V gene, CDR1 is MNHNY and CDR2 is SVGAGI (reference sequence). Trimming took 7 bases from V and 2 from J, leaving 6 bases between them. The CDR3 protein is CASIGPGANVLTF. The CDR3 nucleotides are TGTGCCAGCATAGGGCCTGGGGCCAACGTCCTGACTTTC.

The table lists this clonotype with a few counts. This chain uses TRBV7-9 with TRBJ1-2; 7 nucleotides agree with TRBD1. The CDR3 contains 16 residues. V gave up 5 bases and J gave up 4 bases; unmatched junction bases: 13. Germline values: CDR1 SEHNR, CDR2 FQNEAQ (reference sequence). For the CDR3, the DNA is TGTGCCAGCAGCCCCCCAGGGGGGACAGCCGTCTATGGCTACACCTTC. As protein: CASSPPGGTAVYGYTF.

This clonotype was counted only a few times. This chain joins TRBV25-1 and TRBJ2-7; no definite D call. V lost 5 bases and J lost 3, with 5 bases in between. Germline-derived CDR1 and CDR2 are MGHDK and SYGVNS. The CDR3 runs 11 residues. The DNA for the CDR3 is TGTGCCAGCAGTAGCCTCTACGAGCAGTACTTC. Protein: CASSSLYEQYF.

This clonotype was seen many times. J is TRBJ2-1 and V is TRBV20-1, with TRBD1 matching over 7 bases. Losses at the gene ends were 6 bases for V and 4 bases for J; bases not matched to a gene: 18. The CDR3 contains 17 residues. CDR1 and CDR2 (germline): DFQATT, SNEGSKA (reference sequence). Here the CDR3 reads CSAATGVSSGNYNEQFF. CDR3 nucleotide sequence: TGCAGTGCCGCTACAGGGGTCTCCTCGGGTAATTACAATGAGCAGTTCTTC.

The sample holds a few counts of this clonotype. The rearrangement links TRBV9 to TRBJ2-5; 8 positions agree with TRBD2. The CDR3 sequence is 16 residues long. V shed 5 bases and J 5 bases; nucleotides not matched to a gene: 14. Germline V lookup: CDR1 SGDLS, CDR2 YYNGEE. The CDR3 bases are TGTGCCAGCAGTCCCCTTTTAGCGGGGTCGGCGGAGACCCAGTACTTC. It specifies CASSPLLAGSAETQYF.

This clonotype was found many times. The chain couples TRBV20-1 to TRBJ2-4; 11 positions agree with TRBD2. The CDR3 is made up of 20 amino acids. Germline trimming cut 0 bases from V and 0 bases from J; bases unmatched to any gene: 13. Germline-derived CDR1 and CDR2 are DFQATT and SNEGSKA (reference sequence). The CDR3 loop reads CSARDLIPLAGALAKNIQYF. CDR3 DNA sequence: TGCAGTGCTAGAGATCTCATTCCACTAGCGGGGGCCTTAGCCAAAAACATTCAGTACTTC.

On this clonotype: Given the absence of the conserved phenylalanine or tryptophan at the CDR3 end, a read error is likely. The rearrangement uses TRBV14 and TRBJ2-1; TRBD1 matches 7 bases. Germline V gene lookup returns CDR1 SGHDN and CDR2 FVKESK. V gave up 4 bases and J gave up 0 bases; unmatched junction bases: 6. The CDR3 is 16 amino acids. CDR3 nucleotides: TGTGCCAGCAGCCCAGCAGGGGGAACCTCCTACAATGAGCAGTTCCTC. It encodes CASSPAGGTSYNEQFL.

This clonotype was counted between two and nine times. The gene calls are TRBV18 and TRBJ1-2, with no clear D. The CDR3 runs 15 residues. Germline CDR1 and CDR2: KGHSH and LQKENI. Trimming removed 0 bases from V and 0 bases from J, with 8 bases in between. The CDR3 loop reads CASSPPEGSNYGYTF. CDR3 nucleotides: TGTGCCAGCTCACCACCGGAGGGATCTAACTATGGCTACACCTTC.

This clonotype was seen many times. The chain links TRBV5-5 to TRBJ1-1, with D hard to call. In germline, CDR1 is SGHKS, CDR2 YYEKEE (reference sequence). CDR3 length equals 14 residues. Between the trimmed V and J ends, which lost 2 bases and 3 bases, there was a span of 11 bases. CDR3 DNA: TGTGCCAGCAGCTTCGGGGTTTTAGACACTGAAGCTTTCTTT. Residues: CASSFGVLDTEAFF.

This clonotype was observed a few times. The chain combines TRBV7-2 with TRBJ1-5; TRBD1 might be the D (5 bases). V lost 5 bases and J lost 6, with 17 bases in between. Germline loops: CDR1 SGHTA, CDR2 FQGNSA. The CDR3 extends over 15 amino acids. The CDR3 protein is CASSQITGAVQPQHF. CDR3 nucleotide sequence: TGTGCCAGCAGCCAGATCACAGGTGCAGTTCAGCCCCAGCATTTT.

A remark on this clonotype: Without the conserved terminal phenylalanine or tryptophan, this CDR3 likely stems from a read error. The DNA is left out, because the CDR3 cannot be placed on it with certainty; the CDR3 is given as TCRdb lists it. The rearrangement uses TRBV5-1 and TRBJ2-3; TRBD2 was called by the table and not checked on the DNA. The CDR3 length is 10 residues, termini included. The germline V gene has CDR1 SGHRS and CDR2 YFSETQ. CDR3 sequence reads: CASSPLYRVG.

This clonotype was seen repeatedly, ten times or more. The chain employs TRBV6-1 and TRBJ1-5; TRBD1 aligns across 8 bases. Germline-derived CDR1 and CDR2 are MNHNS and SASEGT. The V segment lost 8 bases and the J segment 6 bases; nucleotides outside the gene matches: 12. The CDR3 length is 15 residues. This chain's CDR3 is CASRTGIEAFQPQHF. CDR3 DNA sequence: TGTGCCAGCCGGACAGGGATCGAGGCATTTCAGCCCCAGCATTTT.

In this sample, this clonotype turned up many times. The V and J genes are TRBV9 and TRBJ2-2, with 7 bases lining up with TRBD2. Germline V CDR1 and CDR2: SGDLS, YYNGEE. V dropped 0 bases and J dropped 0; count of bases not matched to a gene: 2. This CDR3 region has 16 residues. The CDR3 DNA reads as TGTGCCAGCAGCGTAGCCCTAGCGGCGAACACCGGGGAGCTGTTTTTT. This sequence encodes CASSVALAANTGELFF.